Each of the 26 T cell receptor beta chains below was sequenced from the same sample in a study of cytomegalovirus exposure and HLA in healthy donors. The protocol was immunoSEQ multiplex PCR, while the TCRdb copy is restricted to in-frame clones and leaves out a portion. The table records 130,000 to 150,000 clones, 75% to 90% of them present only once. Specimen: PBMCs. The source of these receptors is a woman aged 18-30 years in good health and CMV-seropositive.

The rearrangement links TRBV4-1 to TRBJ2-5, with 9 bases fitting TRBD2. Germline trimming cut 1 base from V and 1 base from J; bases unmatched to any gene: 7. In germline, CDR1 is MGHRA, CDR2 YSYEKL. The CDR3 loop spans 17 amino acids. The CDR3, as DNA: TGCGCCAGCAGCCAAGGAGGAGTAGCGGGGGTCCAAGAGACCCAGTACTTC. It encodes CASSQGGVAGVQETQYF.

The chain carries TRBV7-2 and TRBJ2-1; D gene ambiguous. Trimming removed 0 bases at V and 7 bases at J, with 13 bases between. In germline, CDR1 is SGHTA, CDR2 FQGNSA. CDR3 length equals 15 residues. The DNA for the CDR3 is TGTGCCAGCAGCTTAGCCACTCTAGGATTGAATGAGCAGTTCTTC. Amino acid sequence: CASSLATLGLNEQFF.

CDR3 amino acids: CASSLYPPGGNTGELFF. Written as DNA, the CDR3 is TGTGCCAGCAGCTTGTACCCCCCCGGGGGGAACACCGGGGAGCTGTTTTTT. The rearrangement links TRBV5-4 to TRBJ2-2; weak D call: TRBD2 (6 bases). Germline values: CDR1 SGHNT, CDR2 YYREEE (reference sequence). Trimming pared 1 base from V and 1 base from J, leaving 14 bases between. The CDR3 totals 17 residues.

V usage is TRBV6-4 and J usage is TRBJ2-3; 8 bases align to TRBD1. V lost 4 bases to trimming and J lost 5 bases; unmatched junction nucleotides: 14. This CDR3 is 17 amino acids long. Germline V CDR1 and CDR2: MRHNA, SNTAGT. The CDR3 region has the DNA TGTGCCAGCAGTGTGGGACAGGCCCCTCGTGGGAAAGATACGCAGTATTTT. It yields the protein CASSVGQAPRGKDTQYF.

The genes are TRBV7-2 and TRBJ2-1; 11 positions match TRBD2. The V segment lost 10 bases and the J segment 8 bases; nucleotides outside the gene matches: 16. CDR3 size: 16 residues. Germline CDR1 SGHTA, CDR2 FQGNSA. The chain's CDR3 is CATREGSGGAGYEQFF. The CDR3 DNA reads TGTGCCACCAGGGAGGGTAGCGGGGGGGCTGGTTATGAGCAGTTCTTC.

The chain recombines TRBV14 with TRBJ2-7; TRBD1 agrees at 7 bases. Germline trimming cut 1 base from V and 3 bases from J; bases unmatched to any gene: 3. The CDR3 is 14 residues long. CDR1 and CDR2 (germline): SGHDN, FVKESK. CDR3 region: CASSQAAGGYEQYF. CDR3 coding DNA: TGTGCCAGCAGCCAAGCGGCAGGGGGCTACGAGCAGTACTTC.

The table lists this clone with a few counts. This chain joins TRBV19 and TRBJ2-7; TRBD2 might be the D (6 bases). Per the germline V gene, CDR1 is LNHDA and CDR2 is SQIVND (reference sequence). The CDR3 totals 14 residues. The ends were cut back, 9 bases at V and 1 base at J, with 16 bases in the middle. CDR3 DNA sequence: TGTGCCAGACACTGGACTATACCTTCCTACGAGCAGTACTTC. Encoded protein: CARHWTIPSYEQYF.

The CDR3 DNA sequence: TGCGCCAGCAGCCAAGATACGGCGGGGGGGCACAAAAACATTCAGTACTTC. Protein product: CASSQDTAGGHKNIQYF. V usage is TRBV4-3 and J usage is TRBJ2-4; 9 bases are shared with TRBD2. V lost 0 bases to trimming and J lost 3 bases; unmatched junction nucleotides: 6. This CDR3 is built from 17 residues. Germline-derived CDR1 and CDR2 are LGHNA and YSLEER.

This clone was observed a handful of times. This sequence joins TRBV5-5 and TRBJ1-6; D is possibly TRBD1 (6 bases). The CDR3 is 16 amino acids. In germline, CDR1 is SGHKS, CDR2 YYEKEE (reference sequence). V was clipped by 0 bases and J by 6 bases, with 13 bases between them. CDR3 sequence (DNA): TGTGCCAGCAGCTTGGGGCGACAGGAGGTTAATTCACCCCTCCACTTT. This sequence encodes CASSLGRQEVNSPLHF. The whole variable domain, remainder taken from reference TRBV5-5 and TRBJ1-6, is DAGVTQSPTHLIKTRGQQVTLRCSPISGHKSVSWYQQVLGQGPQFIFQYYEKEERGRGNFPDRFSARQFPNYSSELNVNALLLGDSALYLCASSLGRQEVNSPLHFGNGTRLTVT.

As to this clone: In the same sample, other DNA sequences code for this CDR3. The chain has TRBV4-1 and TRBJ2-7; D call uncertain. The CDR3 runs to 13 residues. The V end was cut by 1 base, the J end by 4 bases, with 8 bases between. The germline CDR1 and CDR2 sequences are MGHRA and YSYEKL. The CDR3 here is CASSQVGGYEQYF. Here the CDR3 DNA reads TGCGCCAGCAGCCAAGTAGGCGGTTACGAGCAGTACTTC.

The chain is built from TRBV7-9 and TRBJ2-5; maybe TRBD2 (5 bases). The CDR3 is 13 residues long. Between the trimmed V and J ends, which lost 5 bases and 5 bases, there was a span of 12 bases. Germline-derived CDR1 and CDR2 are SEHNR and FQNEAQ (reference sequence). As DNA, the CDR3 is TGTGCCAGCAGCCACGGGATTTCGGAGACCCAGTACTTC. It encodes CASSHGISETQYF.

This sequence joins TRBV11-2 and TRBJ2-3, with 9 bases fitting TRBD2. Trimming took 0 bases from V and 7 from J; bases not matched to a gene: 5. Germline assignment: CDR1 SGHAT and CDR2 FQNNGV. The CDR3 totals 15 residues. This CDR3 is CASSLERGGPNTQYF. The CDR3 bases are TGTGCCAGCAGCTTAGAGCGGGGGGGCCCGAATACGCAGTATTTT.

V is TRBV7-8 and J is TRBJ1-1; D may be TRBD1 (5 bases). The CDR3 is 15 residues long. Per the germline V gene, CDR1 is SGHVS and CDR2 is FQNEAQ. Trimming shortened V by 1 base and J by 4 bases, and 13 bases separated the two germline ends. The CDR3 DNA is TGTGCCAGCAGCTTAGGGCGGGGAAGGGGCACTGAAGCTTTCTTT. It yields the protein CASSLGRGRGTEAFF.

This chain joins TRBV14 and TRBJ1-1, with a tentative D call TRBD1 (6 bases). Germline V gene data show CDR1 as SGHDN and CDR2 as FVKESK. V lost 3 bases and J 11 bases, leaving 13 bases between the germline ends. This CDR3 spans 12 amino acids. CDR3 in amino acids: CASSHPKGGAFF. The CDR3 bases are TGTGCCAGCAGCCACCCTAAGGGGGGGGCTTTCTTT.

Here the CDR3 reads CASSLPRTGVWNQYF. DNA of the CDR3: TGTGCCAGCAGTTTACCTAGGACAGGGGTTTGGAACCAGTACTTC. V and J are TRBV28 and TRBJ2-5, with 9 nucleotides matching TRBD1. The germline gives CDR1 MDHEN, CDR2 SYDVKM. The CDR3 length is 15 residues. Trimming removed 2 bases from V and 10 bases from J; junction bases left unmatched: 11.

DNA for the CDR3: TGTGCCACCAGCAGAAACGTGGGGGGGGGCGGAGAGACCCAGTACTTC. Translating it yields CATSRNVGGGGETQYF. The rearrangement uses TRBV15 and TRBJ2-5; a possible D gene is TRBD2 (7 bases). With 2 bases removed from V and 4 bases from J, the gap between germline ends came to 17 bases. Per the germline V gene, CDR1 is LNHNV and CDR2 is YYDKDF (reference sequence). The CDR3 loop spans 16 amino acids. Together with reference TRBV15 and TRBJ2-5, the CDR3 gives the full variable domain: DAMVIQNPRYQVTQFGKPVTLSCSQTLNHNVMYWYQQKSSQAPKLLFHYYDKDFNNEADTPDNFQSRRPNTSFCFLDIRSPGLGDTAMYLCATSRNVGGGGETQYFGPGTRLLVL.

This clone was counted a few times. The V gene is TRBV11-2, the J gene TRBJ1-2, with TRBD1 identical over 8 bases. CDR1 is SGHAT and CDR2 is FQNNGV in the germline V gene. V was clipped by 4 bases and J by 6 bases; unmatched bases: 16. CDR3 size: 17 residues. CDR3 DNA: TGTGCCAGCAGCTCACTAGGCCGGGGCAGGGGGCAACATGGCTACACCTTC. Translating it yields CASSSLGRGRGQHGYTF.

This clone was observed a few times. The chain employs TRBV29-1 and TRBJ2-7, with a weak D call TRBD1 (5 bases). Germline-derived CDR1 and CDR2 are SQVTM and ANQGSEA. The germline V and J ends were trimmed by 6 bases and 0 bases, with 15 bases remaining between them. This CDR3 contains 14 residues. This CDR3 reads CSVLDSTGSYEQYF. The CDR3 coding sequence is TGCAGCGTCCTCGACAGTACGGGCTCCTACGAGCAGTACTTC.

Note on this clone: Other DNA sequences from this sample encode an identical CDR3 as well. This chain connects TRBV18 to TRBJ1-2; tentative D call: TRBD1 (5 bases). Germline V gene sequence: CDR1 KGHSH, CDR2 LQKENI. This CDR3 has 13 residues. V shed 2 bases and J shed 2 bases, with 6 bases lying between them. In nucleotides, the CDR3 is TGTGCCAGCTCACCAGACAGAAACTATGGCTACACCTTC. Protein sequence: CASSPDRNYGYTF. Full variable domain (missing parts from reference TRBV18 and TRBJ1-2): NAGVMQNPRHLVRRRGQEARLRCSPMKGHSHVYWYRQLPEEGLKFMVYLQKENIIDESGMPKERFSAEFPKEGPSILRIQQVVRGDSAAYFCASSPDRNYGYTFGSGTRLTVV.

The rearrangement uses TRBV5-4 and TRBJ2-5; TRBD2 aligns across 8 bases. Germline lookup yields CDR1 SGHNT and CDR2 YYREEE (reference sequence). With V trimmed by 0 bases and J by 4 bases, 5 bases remained unmatched. CDR3 size: 15 residues. The CDR3: CASSLEAGGAETQYF. For the CDR3, the DNA is TGTGCCAGCAGCTTGGAGGCGGGGGGCGCAGAGACCCAGTACTTC.

V gene TRBV6-5 combines with J gene TRBJ1-3; no reliable D call. This CDR3 spans 11 amino acids. CDR1 and CDR2 (germline): MNHEY, SVGAGI. V was pared by 6 bases and J by 7 bases, with 7 bases between. This chain's CDR3 is CASRTGNTIYF. The CDR3 DNA follows: TGTGCCAGCAGAACCGGGAACACCATATATTTT.

The CDR3 spells CASSIGGAQETQYF. The CDR3 DNA reads TGTGCCAGCAGCATCGGGGGTGCTCAAGAGACCCAGTACTTC. This chain connects TRBV28 to TRBJ2-5; D may be TRBD2 (6 bases). Trimming removed 6 bases from V and 2 bases from J, with 13 bases in between. The CDR3 is 14 residues long. CDR1 is MDHEN, CDR2 SYDVKM, per germline.

The V and J genes are TRBV2 and TRBJ2-2; 13 nucleotides line up with TRBD2. V shed 5 bases and J 7 bases; nucleotides not matched to a gene: 13. This CDR3 has 18 amino acids. Germline V gene sequence: CDR1 SNHLY, CDR2 FYNNEI. Here the CDR3 reads CASSPPGLAGLVGGELFF. CDR3 nucleotide sequence: TGTGCCAGCAGTCCACCGGGACTAGCGGGGCTTGTGGGCGGGGAGCTGTTTTTT.

The chain uses TRBV4-1 and TRBJ2-5, with TRBD1 matching 11 bases. The V gene end was trimmed by 0 bases and the J gene end by 4 bases; junction bases not matched to a gene: 7. Germline V gives CDR1 MGHRA, CDR2 YSYEKL. This CDR3 region has 17 residues. The CDR3 DNA reads as TGCGCCAGCAGCCAAGAGCCCGACGGGACAGGGGGAGAGACCCAGTACTTC. This codes for CASSQEPDGTGGETQYF.

CDR3 region: CASSQGYYGYTF. CDR3 DNA: TGTGCCAGCAGCCAGGGCTACTATGGCTACACCTTC. The chain links TRBV2 to TRBJ1-2; tentative D call: TRBD1 (5 bases). This CDR3 comprises 12 residues. Germline V gene sequence: CDR1 SNHLY, CDR2 FYNNEI. V gave up 6 bases and J gave up 3 bases, with 8 bases separating them.

V gene TRBV11-3 combines with J gene TRBJ2-1, with 8 nucleotides matching TRBD1. With 4 bases clipped from V and 4 bases from J, the junction kept 6 bases outside the gene matches. This CDR3 spans 15 amino acids. Germline CDR1 is SGHNT and CDR2 is YENEEA. CDR3 coding DNA: TGTGCCAGCAGCTCTGGACAGGGCATATACAATGAGCAGTTCTTC. Translation gives CASSSGQGIYNEQFF. Together with reference TRBV11-3 and TRBJ2-1, the CDR3 gives the full variable domain: EAGVVQSPRYKIIEKKQPVAFWCNPISGHNTLYWYLQNLGQGPELLIRYENEEAVDDSQLPKDRFSAERLKGVDSTLKIQPAELGDSAVYLCASSSGQGIYNEQFFGPGTRLTVL.